This T cell receptor (beta chain) was recorded in a study of shared clonotypes between healthy human individuals. Study observations and caveats: On the whole, naive subsets had larger estimated richness than memory subsets had.

Clones were read by immunoSEQ multiplex PCR, and TCRdb kept only the in-frame ones, dropping some. In the table there are about 2 million clones, roughly 95% of which are singletons. This CDR3 is built from 13 residues. Per the germline V gene, CDR1 is SEHNR and CDR2 is FQNEAQ (reference sequence). Trimming left V 4 bases short and J 3 bases short, with 7 bases between. As concerns this clone: Its antigen remains unknown.

The naive CD8 population came from CD45RO-negative cells selected for CCR7, without terminally differentiated effector memory CD45RA+ cells. This sequence was found in a man aged 18 to 35 in good health. Specimen: naive CD8+ T cells sorted from blood. The chain couples TRBV7-9 to TRBJ2-1; D not resolved. The CDR3 DNA sequence: TGTGCCAGCAGCTCCCAAGACTACAATGAGCAGTTCTTC. Its protein is CASSSQDYNEQFF.